This TCR beta chain is from a study of cytomegalovirus exposure and HLA in healthy donors. About this clone itself: Antigen: not known.

PCR primers comprised 60 Vbeta and 13 Jbeta primers. Assay: immunoSEQ multiplex PCR; the TCRdb copy retains only in-frame clones and omits some. The data show about 280,000 clones, with 70% to 90% seen just once and about 2.3% held by the top ten. Overall study results and limits: It was taken for granted in presence/absence analyses that sequencing depth across donors was roughly uniform.

This TCR was sampled from a woman younger than 30 in good health and CMV-seronegative. Sequenced input: PBMCs.

The CDR3 region has the DNA TGTGCCAGCAGCTTAGAGACAGGGAATGGCTACACCTTC. Its protein product is CASSLETGNGYTF. The rearrangement uses TRBV13 and TRBJ1-2; 7 bases agree with TRBD1. Germline lookup yields CDR1 PRHDT and CDR2 FYEKMQ (reference sequence). The CDR3 length is 13 residues. V trimming: 1 base; J trimming: 6 bases; junction bases outside the gene matches: 2. Using reference TRBV13 and TRBJ1-2 for the parts outside the CDR3, the full variable domain is AAGVIQSPRHLIKEKRETATLKCYPIPRHDTVYWYQQGPGQDPQFLISFYEKMQSDKGSIPDRFSAQQFSDYHSELNMSSLELGDSALYFCASSLETGNGYTFGSGTRLTVV.